These T cell receptor beta chains were read from a single sample in a study of blood T cell repertoires in COVID-19. Clones were sequenced by immunoSEQ multiplex PCR, and TCRdb holds only the in-frame ones, with some missing. The data show fewer than 300,000 clones, about 85% seen once. Material for sequencing was peripheral blood. These receptors all stem from a man aged 55-75 years who had recovered from COVID-19. The CDR3 runs from the conserved cysteine through the conserved F or W. Each record gives: J gene, V gene, clone size, D gene, CDR3 protein, CDR3 DNA. The D gene is left open where the match is weak. Clone size is given for some rows only: seen once, a few or many times, or a class if the clone is expanded.

>TRBJ1-1|TRBV27|NA|NA
CASSLSSGGTEAFF
TGTGCCAGCAGTTTATCAAGCGGGGGCACTGAAGCTTTCTTT
>TRBJ1-4|TRBV9|NA|NA
CASSVFEGAGEKLFF
TGTGCCAGCAGCGTCTTTGAAGGGGCAGGGGAAAAACTGTTTTTT
>TRBJ2-7|TRBV3-1/TRBV3-2|NA|NA
CASSPPDLRVEQYF
TGTGCCAGCAGCCCCCCAGACCTGAGGGTCGAGCAGTACTTC
>TRBJ2-7|TRBV20-1|few|NA
CSAGDYEQYF
TGCAGTGCCGGGGACTACGAGCAGTACTTC
>TRBJ1-2|TRBV5-6|NA|NA
CASSLVAQAGEGYTF
TGTGCCAGCAGCTTGGTGGCCCAGGCAGGCGAAGGCTACACCTTC
>TRBJ2-7|TRBV5-1|NA|TRBD1
CASSQGDRASHEQYF
TGCGCCAGCAGCCAGGGGGACAGGGCTTCCCACGAGCAGTACTTC
>TRBJ2-7|TRBV4-1|NA|TRBD2
CASSQDGTSGASSPYEQYF
TGCGCCAGCAGCCAAGATGGGACTAGCGGGGCCTCATCCCCCTACGAGCAGTACTTC
>TRBJ2-1|TRBV4-1|NA|NA
CASSHSVNEQFF
TGCGCCAGCAGCCACTCAGTCAATGAGCAGTTCTTC
>TRBJ2-2|TRBV9|NA|NA
CASSVSPWGLTGELFF
TGTGCCAGCAGCGTTTCGCCGTGGGGGCTCACCGGGGAGCTGTTTTTT
>TRBJ2-7|TRBV6-5|NA|TRBD2
CASSYGRGGGYEQYF
TGTGCCAGCAGTTATGGCCGGGGGGGCGGGTACGAGCAGTACTTC
>TRBJ1-3|TRBV6-5|NA|TRBD1
CASSRTGASGNTIYF
TGTGCCAGCAGTCGGACAGGGGCCTCTGGAAACACCATATATTTT
>TRBJ1-2|TRBV19|once|TRBD1
CASSSAGRGLDGYTF
TGTGCCAGTAGCTCCGCAGGCAGGGGGCTGGATGGCTACACCTTC
>TRBJ1-2|TRBV19|NA|TRBD1
CASSNQGAYGYTF
TGTGCCAGTAGTAACCAGGGGGCCTATGGCTACACCTTC
>TRBJ2-3|TRBV7-6|NA|TRBD2
CASSFSGGGTTDTQYF
TGTGCCAGCAGCTTTAGCGGGGGGGGTACCACAGATACGCAGTATTTT
>TRBJ1-1|TRBV9|NA|NA
CASSVELSNTEAFF
TGTGCCAGCAGCGTAGAACTCTCGAACACTGAAGCTTTCTTT
>TRBJ2-2|TRBV7-2|NA|NA
CASSLVRENTGELFF
TGTGCCAGCAGCTTAGTACGGGAGAACACCGGGGAGCTGTTTTTT
>TRBJ2-1|TRBV29-1|NA|NA
CSATGNVYNEQFF
TGCAGCGCAACAGGGAACGTATACAATGAGCAGTTCTTC
>TRBJ2-1|TRBV6-5|once|TRBD1
CASRGQGSYNEQFF
TGTGCCAGCAGAGGACAGGGCTCCTACAATGAGCAGTTCTTC
>TRBJ2-5|TRBV7-6|NA|TRBD1
CASSLTGGIETQYF
TGTGCCAGCAGTTTAACAGGGGGCATAGAGACCCAGTACTTC
>TRBJ2-7|TRBV5-1|NA|NA
CASSLEGSGITYEQYF
TGCGCCAGCAGCTTGGAGGGGTCAGGGATAACCTACGAGCAGTACTTC
>TRBJ2-3|TRBV19|NA|TRBD2
CASSMRASGGTDTQYF
TGTGCCAGTAGTATGAGGGCTAGCGGGGGCACAGATACGCAGTATTTT
>TRBJ2-3|TRBV7-2|NA|TRBD1
CASSLAVRGRRDTQYF
TGTGCCAGCAGCTTAGCGGTCAGGGGGCGCCGAGATACGCAGTATTTT
>TRBJ1-1|TRBV6-5|NA|NA
CASSYSGTDTEAFF
TGTGCCAGCAGTTACTCAGGGACTGACACTGAAGCTTTCTTT
>TRBJ2-7|TRBV2|NA|TRBD1
CASRGRQGGSYEQYF
TGTGCCAGCAGGGGAAGACAGGGCGGCTCCTACGAGCAGTACTTC
>TRBJ1-6|TRBV6-2/TRBV6-3|NA|NA
CASSSAGRPTGLNSPLHF
TGTGCCAGCAGTTCGGCAGGGCGGCCCACCGGGTTGAATTCACCCCTCCACTTT
>TRBJ1-4|TRBV5-1|NA|TRBD1
CASRTGTANEKLFF
TGCGCCAGCAGGACCGGGACAGCTAATGAAAAACTGTTTTTT
>TRBJ1-5|TRBV7-9|few|TRBD1
CASSALGTGIQPQHF
TGTGCCAGCAGCGCGCTCGGGACAGGGATTCAGCCCCAGCATTTT
>TRBJ1-3|TRBV9|NA|TRBD1
CASSATTGTGNTIYF
TGTGCCAGCAGCGCAACGACAGGGACAGGAAACACCATATATTTT
>TRBJ1-5|TRBV13|NA|NA
CASSLGGAEQPQHF
TGTGCCAGCAGCTTGGGGGGGGCGGAACAGCCCCAGCATTTT
>TRBJ2-2|TRBV5-4|NA|NA
CASSSAKGTPANTGELFF
TGTGCCAGCAGCTCGGCGAAGGGGACACCTGCGAACACCGGGGAGCTGTTTTTT
>TRBJ2-2|TRBV24-1|NA|TRBD1
CATSEPDRGRTGELFF
TGTGCCACCAGTGAGCCGGACAGGGGGCGCACCGGGGAGCTGTTTTTT
>TRBJ1-5|TRBV21-1|NA|NA
CASSKVERNSNQPQHF
TGTGCCAGCAGCAAAGTGGAGAGAAATAGCAATCAGCCCCAGCATTTT
>TRBJ2-7|TRBV19|NA|TRBD1
CASSKGTGSYEQYF
TGTGCCAGTAGTAAAGGGACAGGGTCGTACGAGCAGTACTTC
>TRBJ1-2|TRBV6-6|NA|TRBD1
CASSYSGQGVNYGYTF
TGTGCCAGCAGTTACTCGGGACAGGGGGTTAACTATGGCTACACCTTC
>TRBJ1-1|TRBV27|NA|NA
CASSLLPVREAFF
TGTGCCAGCAGTTTACTCCCGGTCCGTGAAGCTTTCTTT
>TRBJ1-6|TRBV27|NA|NA
CASSPPARGSPLHF
TGTGCCAGCAGTCCCCCGGCCAGGGGATCCCCCCTCCACTTT
>TRBJ2-5|TRBV14|NA|NA
CASSQDTLQTQYF
TGTGCCAGCAGCCAAGATACTCTCCAGACCCAGTACTTC
>TRBJ2-5|TRBV5-6|NA|TRBD2
CASSLSSGGAETQYF
TGTGCCAGCAGCTTGAGTAGCGGGGGGGCTGAGACCCAGTACTTC
>TRBJ1-3|TRBV18|NA|TRBD1
CASSPLKDRGSTNTIYF
TGTGCCAGCTCACCACTTAAGGACAGGGGATCCACCAACACCATATATTTT
>TRBJ2-7|TRBV12-3/TRBV12-4|NA|NA
CASSYRVEQYF
TGTGCCAGCAGTTACAGGGTCGAGCAGTACTTC
>TRBJ2-3|TRBV11-3|NA|TRBD1
CASSLRQGLGTDTQYF
TGTGCCAGCAGCCTACGACAGGGGCTTGGCACAGATACGCAGTATTTT
>TRBJ1-5|TRBV3-1/TRBV3-2|NA|TRBD1
CASSQDDRGYSNQPQHF
TGTGCCAGCAGCCAAGACGACAGGGGGTATAGCAATCAGCCCCAGCATTTT
>TRBJ2-1|TRBV5-1|NA|NA
CASSRGTVVRGRSNEQFF
TGCGCCAGCAGCCGAGGGACAGTAGTTCGAGGGAGGAGTAATGAGCAGTTCTTC
>TRBJ1-1|TRBV9|NA|TRBD1
CASSQGGTNTEAFF
TGTGCCAGCAGTCAGGGGGGTACGAACACTGAAGCTTTCTTT
>TRBJ2-2|TRBV10-1|NA|TRBD1
CASSRDRFTGELFF
TGCGCCAGCAGCAGGGACAGATTCACCGGGGAGCTGTTTTTT